This T cell receptor (beta chain) was sequenced for a study of technical replicates of blood from several donors. With 4 bases clipped from V and 7 bases from J, the junction kept 8 bases outside the gene matches. Germline lookup yields CDR1 SGHAT and CDR2 FQNNGV. The length of the CDR3 is 15 residues. Measured with immunoSEQ multiplex PCR; TCRdb has only the in-frame clones, and not every one. The sample yields roughly 50,000 clones, roughly 95% seen once. The chain has TRBV11-2 and TRBJ2-2; 8 nucleotides agree with TRBD1. The specimen sequenced was PBMCs. The TCR originated in a human donor in good health. Some clones in this sample may be carry-over from other donors' samples. CDR3 amino acids: CASSSTQGAVGELFF. DNA for the CDR3: TGTGCCAGCAGCTCGACCCAGGGGGCGGTCGGGGAGCTGTTTTTT.